This T cell receptor beta chain stems from a study of cytomegalovirus exposure and HLA in healthy donors. Study summary: The 100 to 150 validation repertoires and the approximately 630 first-cohort repertoires shared a platform, a later analysis reported.

Method: immunoSEQ multiplex PCR; TCRdb's copy keeps in-frame clones and lacks some. The data hold about 38,000 clones, with over 80% observed a single time. Study-level points and caveats: Per published reports, the classifier diagnosed cytomegalovirus status with high specificity and sensitivity.

In germline, CDR1 is ENHRY, CDR2 SYGVKD. The CDR3 spans 14 residues. V was pared by 9 bases and J by 9 bases, with 14 bases of the junction left unmatched. Details on this clone: The target antigen is unknown.

Sequencing used PBMCs. This TCR was sampled from a young man in good health and CMV-seronegative. The rearrangement uses TRBV10-3 and TRBJ2-1, with TRBD2 matching 7 bases. The CDR3 DNA is TGTGCCATTGCAAGCGGGACTCAAAACGGTGAGCAGTTCTTC. Translation gives CAIASGTQNGEQFF.